This entry describes one TCR beta chain. The record originates from a study of graft-versus-host responses after intestinal transplantation. On the study more broadly: Anti-thymocyte globulin induction preceded about 3 years of tacrolimus and steroid maintenance in all recipients.

The germline V gene has CDR1 SNHLY and CDR2 FYNNEI. The CDR3 has 13 residues. Trimming took 0 bases from V and 4 from J, leaving 7 bases between them. The method was immunoSEQ multiplex PCR; TCRdb's version includes in-frame clones alone and lacks a portion of them. The table shows under 30,000 clones, with 80% to 95% occurring only once. Material: PBMCs, obtained 18 days after transplant. The TCR originated in a human patient who received an intestinal transplant, so some T cells may come from the graft donor. This chain uses TRBV2 with TRBJ2-7; D gene ambiguous. The CDR3 is CASSEAPEYEQYF. The DNA of the CDR3 is TGTGCCAGCAGTGAAGCGCCCGAGTACGAGCAGTACTTC. The variable domain in full, with the rest retrieved from reference TRBV2 and TRBJ2-7, is EPEVTQTPSHQVTQMGQEVILRCVPISNHLYFYWYRQILGQKVEFLVSFYNNEISEKSEIFDDQFSVERPDGSNFTLKIRSTKLEDSAMYFCASSEAPEYEQYFGPGTRLTVT.